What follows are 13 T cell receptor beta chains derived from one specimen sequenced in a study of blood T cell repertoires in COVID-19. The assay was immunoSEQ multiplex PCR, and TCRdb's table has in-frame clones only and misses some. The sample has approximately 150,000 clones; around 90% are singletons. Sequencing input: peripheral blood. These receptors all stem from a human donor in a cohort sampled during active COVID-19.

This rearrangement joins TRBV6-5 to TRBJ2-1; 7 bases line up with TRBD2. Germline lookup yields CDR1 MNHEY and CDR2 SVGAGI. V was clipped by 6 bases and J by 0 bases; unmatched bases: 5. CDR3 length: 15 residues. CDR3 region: CASRRTSASYNEQFF. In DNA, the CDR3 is TGTGCCAGCAGACGCACTAGCGCCTCCTACAATGAGCAGTTCTTC.

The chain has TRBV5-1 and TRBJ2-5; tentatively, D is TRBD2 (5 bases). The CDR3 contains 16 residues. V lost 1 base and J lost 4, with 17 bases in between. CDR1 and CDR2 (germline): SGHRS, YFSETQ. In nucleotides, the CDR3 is TGCGCCAGCAGCTTGTTTGCAGGCCGAGGGAGAGAGACCCAGTACTTC. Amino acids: CASSLFAGRGRETQYF. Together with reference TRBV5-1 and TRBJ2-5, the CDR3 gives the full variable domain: KAGVTQTPRYLIKTRGQQVTLSCSPISGHRSVSWYQQTPGQGLQFLFEYFSETQRNKGNFPGRFSGRQFSNSRSEMNVSTLELGDSALYLCASSLFAGRGRETQYFGPGTRLLVL.

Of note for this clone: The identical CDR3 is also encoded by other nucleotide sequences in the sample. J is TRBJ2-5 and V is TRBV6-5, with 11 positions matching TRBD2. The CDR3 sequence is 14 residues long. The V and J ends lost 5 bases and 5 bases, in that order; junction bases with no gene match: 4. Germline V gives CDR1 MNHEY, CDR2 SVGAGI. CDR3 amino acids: CASSRGLAVETQYF. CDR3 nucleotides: TGTGCCAGCAGTCGGGGACTAGCGGTCGAGACCCAGTACTTC.

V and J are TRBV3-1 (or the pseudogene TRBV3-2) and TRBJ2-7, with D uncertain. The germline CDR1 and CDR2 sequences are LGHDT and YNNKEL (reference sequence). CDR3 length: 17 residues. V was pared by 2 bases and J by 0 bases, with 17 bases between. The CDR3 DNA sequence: TGTGCCAGCAGCCAAAGTCCTCCTGGCGGTAGCTCCTACGAGCAGTACTTC. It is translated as CASSQSPPGGSSYEQYF.

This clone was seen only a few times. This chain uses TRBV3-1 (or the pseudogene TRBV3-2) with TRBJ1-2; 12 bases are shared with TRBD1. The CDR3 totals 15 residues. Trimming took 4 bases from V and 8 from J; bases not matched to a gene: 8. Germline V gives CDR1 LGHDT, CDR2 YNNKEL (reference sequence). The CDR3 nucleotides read TGTGCCAGCAGCCCACCCCGGGACAGGGGGCCGGGCTACACCTTC. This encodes CASSPPRDRGPGYTF.

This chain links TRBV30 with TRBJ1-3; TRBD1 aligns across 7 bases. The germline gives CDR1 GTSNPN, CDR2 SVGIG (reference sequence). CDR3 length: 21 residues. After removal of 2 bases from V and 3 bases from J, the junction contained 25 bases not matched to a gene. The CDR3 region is CAWSPGKLGGHRRLFGNTIYF. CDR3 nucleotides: TGTGCCTGGAGTCCCGGTAAACTAGGGGGCCACCGTCGTTTGTTTGGAAACACCATATATTTT.

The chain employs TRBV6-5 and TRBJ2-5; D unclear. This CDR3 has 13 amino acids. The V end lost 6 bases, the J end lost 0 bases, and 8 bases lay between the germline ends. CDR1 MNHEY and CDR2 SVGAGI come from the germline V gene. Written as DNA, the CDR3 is TGTGCCAGCAGCCCAGGATACCAAGAGACCCAGTACTTC. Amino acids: CASSPGYQETQYF.

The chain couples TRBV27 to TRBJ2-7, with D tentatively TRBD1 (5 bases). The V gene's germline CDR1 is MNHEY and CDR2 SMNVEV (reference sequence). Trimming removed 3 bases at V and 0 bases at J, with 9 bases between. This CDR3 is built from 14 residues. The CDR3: CASSLTALSYEQYF. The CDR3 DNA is TGTGCCAGCAGTTTGACAGCCCTCTCCTACGAGCAGTACTTC.

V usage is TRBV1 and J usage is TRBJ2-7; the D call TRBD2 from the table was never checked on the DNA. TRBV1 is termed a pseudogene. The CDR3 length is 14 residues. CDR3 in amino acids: CTSSPRLGSNEQYF. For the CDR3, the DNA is TGCACCAGCAGCCCGAGACTAGGGTCGAACGAGCAGTACTTC.

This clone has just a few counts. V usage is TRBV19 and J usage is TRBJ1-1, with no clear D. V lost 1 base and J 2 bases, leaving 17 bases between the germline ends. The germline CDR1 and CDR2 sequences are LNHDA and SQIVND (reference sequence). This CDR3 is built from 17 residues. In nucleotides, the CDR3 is TGTGCCAGTAGTATAGTGGCGGATATCGTCTTCAACACTGAAGCTTTCTTT. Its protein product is CASSIVADIVFNTEAFF.

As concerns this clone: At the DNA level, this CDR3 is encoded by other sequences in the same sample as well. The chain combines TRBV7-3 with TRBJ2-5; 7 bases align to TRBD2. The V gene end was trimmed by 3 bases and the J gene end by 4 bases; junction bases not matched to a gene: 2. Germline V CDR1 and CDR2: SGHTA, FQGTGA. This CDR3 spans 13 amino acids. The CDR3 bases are TGTGCCAGCAGCTTCAGGGAGGGAGAGACCCAGTACTTC. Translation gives CASSFREGETQYF.

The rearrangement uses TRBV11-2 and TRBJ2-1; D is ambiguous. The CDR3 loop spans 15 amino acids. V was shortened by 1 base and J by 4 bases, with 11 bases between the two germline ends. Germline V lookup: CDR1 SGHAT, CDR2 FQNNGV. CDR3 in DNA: TGTGCCAGCAGCTTAGGGAGAGACTCTTACAATGAGCAGTTCTTC. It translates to CASSLGRDSYNEQFF.

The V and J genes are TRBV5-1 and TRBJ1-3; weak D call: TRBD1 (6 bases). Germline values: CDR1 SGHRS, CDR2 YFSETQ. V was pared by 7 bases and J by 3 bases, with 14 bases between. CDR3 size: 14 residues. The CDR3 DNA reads TGCGCCAGCGGAACAGGGTTCCGTGGAAACACCATATATTTT. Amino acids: CASGTGFRGNTIYF.